This T cell receptor (beta chain) was observed in a study of T cells expressing NK-cell markers. On the study more broadly: According to the study, TCR beta repertoires originated from sorted CD3+CD56+NKG2C+, CD3+CD56+NKG2C- and CD3+CD56-NKG2C+ T cells.

Germline-derived CDR1 and CDR2 are SGHDT and YYEEEE. The CDR3 has 16 residues. TCRdb re-called the 5' RACE reads, yielding one record per CDR3 amino acid sequence without DNA. In total, the table holds about 550,000 distinct CDR3 sequences. Input material: blood T cells: a sorted CD56 or NKG2C T cell subset, CD4+ or CD8+ T cells, or bulk PBMC T cells (not recorded which). The V gene is TRBV5-6, the J gene TRBJ2-3; the TCRdb D gene call, TRBD2, has no DNA to confirm it. The clonotype originates from a man younger than 30 in good health. This CDR3 reads CASSSLSGRVPDTQYF.